The next 30 T cell receptor beta chains were all read from a single sample in a study of radiotherapy plus CTLA-4 blockade in lung cancer. Produced via immunoSEQ multiplex PCR; TCRdb's table is partial and in-frame only. This sample yields about 59,000 clones, of which 72% are seen a single time; around 8% belongs to the top ten. Sequenced material: peripheral blood, taken from a patient treated with radiotherapy plus ipilimumab. The receptors here all came from a human donor with non-small cell lung cancer whose response to radiotherapy plus ipilimumab could not be evaluated.

The rearrangement uses TRBV28 and TRBJ2-1; TRBD2 is a possible D gene (6 bases). Trimming stripped 7 bases from V and 1 base from J, with 17 bases between. Germline V CDR1 and CDR2: MDHEN, SYDVKM. This CDR3 spans 16 amino acids. The CDR3 sequence: CASILGGTSSYNEQFF. CDR3 nucleotide sequence: TGTGCCAGCATCCTTGGGGGGACTTCGTCCTACAATGAGCAGTTCTTC.

This clone turned up a few times. The V call is TRBV6-5, the J call TRBJ1-3; D unresolved. The germline V gene has CDR1 MNHEY and CDR2 SVGAGI. The CDR3 consists of 15 residues. Trimming pared 4 bases from V and 0 bases from J, leaving 10 bases between. The CDR3 here is CASSLAGSSGNTIYF. The CDR3 region has the DNA TGTGCCAGCAGTTTGGCGGGGAGCTCTGGAAACACCATATATTTT.

This clone was counted once. The chain couples TRBV7-2 to TRBJ2-7; TRBD2 agrees at 7 bases. Germline lookup yields CDR1 SGHTA and CDR2 FQGNSA. CDR3 length equals 13 residues. With V trimmed by 3 bases and J by 7 bases, 6 bases remained unmatched. CDR3 DNA: TGTGCCAGCAGCTTTCTGTCAGCGGGGGAGCAGTACTTC. Protein product: CASSFLSAGEQYF.

The rearrangement uses TRBV6-1 and TRBJ2-2; D might be TRBD1 (5 bases). V lost 8 bases to trimming and J lost 7 bases, with 14 bases between them. The CDR3 runs 13 residues. Germline V CDR1 and CDR2: MNHNS, SASEGT. The CDR3 region has the DNA TGTGCCAGCCTCCCCCAGGGTTTCGGGGAGCTGTTTTTT. Translating gives CASLPQGFGELFF.

This clone is a singleton in its sample. V and J are TRBV11-2 and TRBJ2-5; possible D gene TRBD2, 5 bases. The end of the DNA fits TRBJ2-7 better, so the J call may be wrong. The CDR3 extends over 13 amino acids. The germline V gene encodes CDR1 SGHAT and CDR2 FQNNGV. In DNA, the CDR3 is TGTGCCAGCAGCTCCGGGATGACCTACGAGCAGTACTTC. This encodes CASSSGMTYEQYF.

The V and J genes are TRBV28 and TRBJ1-2, with 9 positions matching TRBD1. This CDR3 is 14 amino acids long. Germline lookup yields CDR1 MDHEN and CDR2 SYDVKM. After removal of 5 bases from V and 3 bases from J, the junction contained 4 bases not matched to a gene. In DNA form, the CDR3 reads TGTGCCAGCAGTACGACAGGGGGGGACTATGGCTACACCTTC. This encodes CASSTTGGDYGYTF.

V usage is TRBV11-2 and J usage is TRBJ2-3; maybe TRBD2 (6 bases). Germline V gives CDR1 SGHAT, CDR2 FQNNGV. This CDR3 is built from 13 residues. The V end lost 0 bases, the J end lost 9 bases, and 10 bases lay between the germline ends. CDR3 residues: CASSLDTSSTQYF. The CDR3 coding sequence is TGTGCCAGCAGCTTAGATACTAGCAGCACGCAGTATTTT.

J is TRBJ1-3 and V is TRBV5-1, with D unresolved. This CDR3 is 15 amino acids long. V lost 3 bases, J lost 4 bases, and 14 bases lay in between. CDR1 is SGHRS, CDR2 YFSETQ, per germline. CDR3 amino acids: CASSSNLNSGNTIYF. The CDR3 DNA follows: TGCGCCAGCAGCTCGAATCTGAACTCCGGAAACACCATATATTTT.

The chain links TRBV2 to TRBJ2-3; D might be TRBD2 (8 bases). Trimming pared 9 bases from V and 1 base from J, leaving 23 bases between. Germline-derived CDR1 and CDR2 are SNHLY and FYNNEI. The CDR3 length is 17 residues. The DNA for the CDR3 is TGTGCCAGTCAGCGGGGGTTCGGACAGGCCGGCACAGATACGCAGTATTTT. Protein sequence: CASQRGFGQAGTDTQYF. The whole variable domain, remainder taken from reference TRBV2 and TRBJ2-3, is EPEVTQTPSHQVTQMGQEVILRCVPISNHLYFYWYRQILGQKVEFLVSFYNNEISEKSEIFDDQFSVERPDGSNFTLKIRSTKLEDSAMYFCASQRGFGQAGTDTQYFGPGTRLTVL.

The CDR3 nucleotides are TGTGCCAGTAGGACCACAGGGGCGCCCAATCAGCCCCAGCATTTT. It codes for CASRTTGAPNQPQHF. The V call is TRBV19, the J call TRBJ1-5; 7 bases map to TRBD1. Germline V gene sequence: CDR1 LNHDA, CDR2 SQIVND (reference sequence). The CDR3 consists of 15 residues. Trimming took 6 bases from V and 3 from J; bases not matched to a gene: 8.

The V and J genes are TRBV19 and TRBJ2-2; D is perhaps TRBD2 (6 bases). The CDR3 loop spans 14 amino acids. Trimming left V 5 bases short and J 5 bases short, with 12 bases between. Germline loops: CDR1 LNHDA, CDR2 SQIVND (reference sequence). The CDR3 spells CASSPRERTGELFF. The CDR3 DNA reads as TGTGCCAGTAGTCCCCGGGAGCGAACCGGGGAGCTGTTTTTT.

The chain couples TRBV27 to TRBJ1-2; D is possibly TRBD1 (5 bases). Trimming cost V 0 bases and J 8 bases, with 10 bases left between them. CDR3 size: 13 residues. The germline gives CDR1 MNHEY, CDR2 SMNVEV (reference sequence). CDR3 nucleotides: TGTGCCAGCAGTTTATCCGGGACTAGCGGCTACACCTTC. Translated: CASSLSGTSGYTF.

The rearrangement links TRBV18 to TRBJ2-2, with 8 bases lining up with TRBD2. Germline lookup yields CDR1 KGHSH and CDR2 LQKENI. V was pared by 3 bases and J by 2 bases, with 11 bases of the junction left unmatched. There are 18 residues in the CDR3. The CDR3 loop is CASSPWGSGLGNTGELFF. In DNA form, the CDR3 reads TGTGCCAGCTCACCCTGGGGATCGGGACTAGGCAACACCGGGGAGCTGTTTTTT.

This clone was detected a few times. The gene calls are TRBV28 and TRBJ2-5, with TRBD2 matching over 7 bases. Germline CDR1 and CDR2: MDHEN and SYDVKM. The CDR3 consists of 13 residues. V lost 6 bases and J lost 14; bases outside the gene matches: 15. CDR3 sequence (DNA): TGTGCCAGCAGCTCGACCGGGACTACTTATAGTTACTTC. Translating it yields CASSSTGTTYSYF.

V and J are TRBV6-5 and TRBJ1-6, with TRBD1 matching 7 bases. Germline CDR1 and CDR2: MNHEY and SVGAGI. CDR3 length: 14 residues. V lost 7 bases to trimming and J lost 7 bases; unmatched junction nucleotides: 7. This chain's CDR3 is CASTPGQWNSPLHF. The DNA for the CDR3 is TGTGCCAGCACCCCGGGACAGTGGAATTCACCCCTCCACTTT.

This sequence joins TRBV11-2 and TRBJ2-1; 7 bases line up with TRBD1. Per the germline V gene, CDR1 is SGHAT and CDR2 is FQNNGV. The V and J ends lost 1 base and 2 bases, in that order; junction bases with no gene match: 8. The CDR3 has 17 residues. The CDR3 spells CASSLVPTGFTYNEQFF. Here the CDR3 DNA reads TGTGCCAGCAGCTTAGTTCCGACAGGGTTCACCTACAATGAGCAGTTCTTC.

A single count supports this clone. This chain links TRBV7-2 with TRBJ2-2, with a possible D match to TRBD1 (5 bases). This CDR3 spans 16 amino acids. From germline, CDR1 is SGHTA and CDR2 FQGNSA. Trimming took 0 bases from V and 5 from J, leaving 13 bases between them. The CDR3 DNA is TGTGCCAGCAGCTTAGCGTTAGGGGCGGAAACCGGGGAGCTGTTTTTT. Translating gives CASSLALGAETGELFF.

The V and J genes are TRBV5-4 and TRBJ2-5; D is possibly TRBD2 (5 bases). The CDR3 contains 15 residues. V lost 1 base to trimming and J lost 2 bases, with 12 bases between them. Germline CDR1 is SGHNT and CDR2 is YYREEE (reference sequence). CDR3 residues: CASSLPSGKQETQYF. In nucleotides, the CDR3 is TGTGCCAGCAGCTTGCCCAGCGGTAAACAAGAGACCCAGTACTTC.

J is TRBJ1-2 and V is TRBV6-5; no firm D call. Trimming shortened V by 8 bases and J by 6 bases, and 10 bases separated the two germline ends. Germline assignment: CDR1 MNHEY and CDR2 SVGAGI. The CDR3 totals 11 residues. CDR3 nucleotides: TGTGCCAGCGGGCCCCGGCATGGCTACACCTTC. This gives the protein CASGPRHGYTF.

This chain joins TRBV5-5 and TRBJ2-3; TRBD2 matches 7 bases. This CDR3 has 18 amino acids. The J segment lost 3 bases and the V segment lost 0 bases, leaving 13 bases of the junction unmatched. Germline loops: CDR1 SGHKS, CDR2 YYEKEE (reference sequence). The CDR3 region is CASSLVVFGTTKTDTQYF. The CDR3, as DNA: TGTGCCAGCAGCTTGGTAGTTTTCGGGACTACCAAGACAGATACGCAGTATTTT.

The chain has TRBV2 and TRBJ1-2, with D possibly matching TRBD1 (6 bases). The CDR3 length is 16 residues. Germline V gives CDR1 SNHLY, CDR2 FYNNEI. Deletions cut 3 bases from V and 5 bases from J, with 19 bases between. The CDR3 DNA is TGTGCCAGCAGTGATATCCGGGGGGGCGCAAGATATGGCTACACCTTC. This translates into CASSDIRGGARYGYTF.

This clone was seen just once. This chain uses TRBV13 with TRBJ1-2, with D perhaps matching TRBD1 (6 bases). CDR1 and CDR2 from the germline V gene are PRHDT and FYEKMQ (reference sequence). The ends were cut back, 3 bases at V and 2 bases at J, with 7 bases in the middle. The length of the CDR3 is 13 residues. In DNA form, the CDR3 reads TGTGCCAGCAGCTTGCAGGGGAACTATGGCTACACCTTC. Its translation: CASSLQGNYGYTF.

V and J are TRBV7-5 and TRBJ1-2; the table calls TRBD1, which could not be checked here. TRBV7-5 is flagged as a pseudogene. This CDR3 has 18 amino acids. CDR3 bases: TGTGTCAGAAGCCCCCTATGGGACAGGGTAGTCGCGAGCTATGGCTACACCTTC. It encodes CVRSPLWDRVVASYGYTF.

This rearrangement joins TRBV21-1 to TRBJ1-2. TRBV21-1 constitutes a pseudogene. CDR3 length equals 18 residues. DNA for the CDR3: TGTGCCAGCAGCAATGGAACCTGGGGGGAACGAGCTAACTATGGCTACACCTTC. As protein: CASSNGTWGERANYGYTF.

The chain uses TRBV5-1 and TRBJ2-1; TRBD2 aligns across 11 bases. The V segment lost 4 bases and the J segment 7 bases; nucleotides outside the gene matches: 4. CDR3 length: 14 amino acids. Per the germline V gene, CDR1 is SGHRS and CDR2 is YFSETQ. CDR3 DNA sequence: TGCGCCAGCAGCAGGACTAGCGGGCAAAATGAGCAGTTCTTC. Translated, it gives CASSRTSGQNEQFF.

The J gene is TRBJ2-1, the V gene TRBV7-3; TRBD1 matches at 9 bases. The CDR3 has 16 residues. V lost 6 bases and J lost 6; bases outside the gene matches: 12. The V gene's germline CDR1 is SGHTA and CDR2 FQGTGA. The CDR3 DNA follows: TGTGCCAGCAGGGAGCACCTGGGACAGGGAATCAATGAGCAGTTCTTC. Translated: CASREHLGQGINEQFF.

This sequence joins TRBV6-4 and TRBJ1-6; 8 bases are a match to TRBD1. Germline V CDR1 and CDR2: MRHNA, SNTAGT. This CDR3 is 15 amino acids long. J lost 9 bases, V lost 5 bases, and 9 bases had no gene match. In DNA form, the CDR3 reads TGTGCCAGCAGTCTGGACAGGGCCGGAGGTTCACCCCTCCACTTT. Residues: CASSLDRAGGSPLHF.

The CDR3 loop is CASSEGGWNNQPQHF. CDR3 nucleotide sequence: TGTGCCAGCAGTGAAGGGGGCTGGAATAATCAGCCCCAGCATTTT. The chain joins TRBV25-1 to TRBJ1-5; TRBD1 might be the D (6 bases). This CDR3 comprises 15 residues. V lost 2 bases to trimming and J lost 4 bases, with 12 bases between them. Germline CDR1 is MGHDK and CDR2 is SYGVNS.

The chain links TRBV19 to TRBJ2-2, with TRBD2 matching over 11 bases. Losses at the gene ends were 3 bases for V and 0 bases for J; bases not matched to a gene: 3. The CDR3 runs to 17 residues. Germline V gene data show CDR1 as LNHDA and CDR2 as SQIVND (reference sequence). The CDR3 DNA reads TGTGCCAGTAGTATTAGCGGGAGGGCGACGAACACCGGGGAGCTGTTTTTT. Its translation: CASSISGRATNTGELFF.

V usage is TRBV6-5 and J usage is TRBJ1-1; D call uncertain. Trimming shortened V by 6 bases and J by 6 bases, and 11 bases separated the two germline ends. The germline V gene encodes CDR1 MNHEY and CDR2 SVGAGI. The CDR3 extends over 12 amino acids. The CDR3 region has the DNA TGTGCCAGCAGCCCTGACTTTGCTGAAGCTTTCTTT. Translating it yields CASSPDFAEAFF.